The rows below give T cell receptor beta chains drawn from one sample of a study of blood T cell repertoires in COVID-19. Clones were sequenced by immunoSEQ multiplex PCR, and TCRdb holds only the in-frame ones, with some missing. The data contain fewer than 200,000 clones, about 72% of them singletons. Sequenced: PBMCs or T cells enriched from blood (not recorded which). These receptors all come from a woman between 45 and 60 years old who had recovered from COVID-19. CDR3s include the opening cysteine and the closing phenylalanine or tryptophan. D genes are given only for firm matches. Some rows mark clone size as missing; the rest say once, few, many or name a class of expanded clone.

d_call	j_call	clone_size	v_call	cdr3_nt	cdr3_aa
TRBD2	TRBJ2-7	.	TRBV28	TGTGCCAGCAGGGAAGCGGGAGTGAATTACGAGCAGTACTTC	CASREAGVNYEQYF
TRBD1	TRBJ1-2	.	TRBV27	TGTGCCAGCAGTAAGGGACAGGGGGCGGCCCTCTACACCTTC	CASSKGQGAALYTF
TRBD1	TRBJ2-3	.	TRBV7-8	TGTGCCAGCAGCTTAGGGCCACTCGCACCGGGACAGGTACTCACAGATACGCAGTATTTT	CASSLGPLAPGQVLTDTQYF
TRBD1	TRBJ2-1	.	TRBV20-1	TGCAGTGCCAGTCTTACGGGACAGGGGATCTTC	CSASLTGQGIF
TRBD1	TRBJ1-2	.	TRBV15	TGTGCCACCAGAAAGGCATCAGGCGCGGGACAGTCCTTCAACTATGGCTACACCTTC	CATRKASGAGQSFNYGYTF
TRBD2	TRBJ2-1	.	TRBV7-3	TGTGCCAGCAGGGCGGGACTAGCGGCGCCGGGTGAGCAGTTCTTC	CASRAGLAAPGEQFF
TRBD1	TRBJ2-7	.	TRBV29-1	TGCAGCGTTAAGGGGACAGGGATTAACTACGAGCAGTACTTC	CSVKGTGINYEQYF
TRBD1	TRBJ1-6	.	TRBV3-1/TRBV3-2	TGTGCCAGCAGCCAAAGGGGACAGTATAATTCACCCCTCCACTTT	CASSQRGQYNSPLHF
.	TRBJ1-2	.	TRBV5-1	TGCGCCAGCAGCTTGGTGGAGCCCGACTATGGCTACACCTTC	CASSLVEPDYGYTF
.	TRBJ1-2	.	TRBV28	TGTGCCAGCAGTTTGCCGGGGCGGAGGGATGGCTACACCTTC	CASSLPGRRDGYTF
TRBD1	TRBJ1-6	once	TRBV11-2	TGTGCCAGCAGCTCCTGGACAGGGGGAAATTCACCCCTCCACTTT	CASSSWTGGNSPLHF
TRBD2	TRBJ2-1	.	TRBV7-3	TGTGCCAGCAGCTTAAAATGGCGGGAGGGCGGCCCTGAGCAGTTCTTC	CASSLKWREGGPEQFF
TRBD1	TRBJ1-6	.	TRBV7-9	TGTGCCAGCAGCTTAGGGGACAGGGAAAATTCACCCCTCCACTTT	CASSLGDRENSPLHF
.	TRBJ2-2	.	TRBV7-6	TGTGCCAGCAGCTTACGGGGAAACGGGGAGCTGTTTTTT	CASSLRGNGELFF
.	TRBJ2-3	.	TRBV6-5	TGTGCCAGCAGTCACACAGATACGCAGTATTTT	CASSHTDTQYF
.	TRBJ1-2	few	TRBV29-1	TGCAGCGTTGACCGACGACAGTCCCTTACCGCCGATGGCTACACCTTC	CSVDRRQSLTADGYTF
TRBD1	TRBJ1-5	.	TRBV30	TGTGCCTGGGACAGGGTCGATCAGCCCCAGCATTTT	CAWDRVDQPQHF
.	TRBJ1-1	.	TRBV14	TGTGCCAGCAGCCAAGATCAGTTTAGGAGACAGGCCATCTTTGAAGCTTTCTTT	CASSQDQFRRQAIFEAFF
.	TRBJ1-1	once	TRBV5-4	TGTGCCAGCAGCTTGAGCGGTAGACGGGACACTGAAGCTTTCTTT	CASSLSGRRDTEAFF
.	TRBJ1-1	.	TRBV27	TGTGCCAGCACTCAAGGAGGCGGAAGCACTGAAGCTTTCTTT	CASTQGGGSTEAFF
TRBD1	TRBJ2-3	.	TRBV4-3	TGCGCCAGCAGCCTTGGACAGGGCCCAGATACGCAGTATTTT	CASSLGQGPDTQYF
.	TRBJ1-5	few	TRBV5-5	TGTGCCAGCAGCTTCCGACCGGGGAGGCAGCCCCAGCATTTT	CASSFRPGRQPQHF
.	TRBJ2-5	.	TRBV7-6	TGTGCCAGCAGCTTAGTGACAGATTTGGAGACCCAGTACTTC	CASSLVTDLETQYF
.	TRBJ1-2	.	TRBV7-9	TGTGCCAGCAGCCCCGGACAGCCCGGAGAGGGCTACACCTTC	CASSPGQPGEGYTF
TRBD2	TRBJ2-2	.	TRBV5-1	TGCGCCAGCAGCTTGGTGGGACTAGCGGGAGTAGGGACCGGGGAGCTGTTTTTT	CASSLVGLAGVGTGELFF
.	TRBJ1-2	.	TRBV11-2	TGTGCCAGCAGCCCCCCCCTTTCGGGCTACACCTTC	CASSPPLSGYTF
TRBD1	TRBJ1-2	few	TRBV28	TGTGCCAGCAGTTCCGGACAGGGACATTATGGCTACACCTTC	CASSSGQGHYGYTF
.	TRBJ1-6	.	TRBV7-9	TGTGCCAGCAGCACCGGGACACGCCTTCCCCCCAATTCACCCCTCCACTTT	CASSTGTRLPPNSPLHF